This T cell receptor (beta chain) was retrieved from a study of T cells in Graves' hyperthyroidism and ophthalmopathy. RNA transcripts served as the template for amplifying TCR beta CDR3 regions. HTBI primers were employed in a first-round RT-PCR of the TCR CDR3. TCRdb processed the multiplex PCR reads anew with MiXCR; each CDR3 protein has one entry. This sample has 250,000 to 300,000 distinct CDR3 sequences; roughly 15% occur once, and the top ten carry 13%. Study-wide results and caveats: A model of 13 V-J features distinguished ophthalmopathy from stable hyperthyroidism. Most thyroid clonotypes expanded above 0.001 appeared in blood too.

The junction had 11 bases not matched to a gene; V was cut back by 5 bases and J by 3 bases. Germline CDR1 SEHNR, CDR2 FQNEAQ (reference sequence). CDR3 size: 16 residues. Ten or more counts support this clonotype. Its specificity is not known. Sequenced: blood. V usage is TRBV7-9 and J usage is TRBJ2-3; 7 nucleotides agree with TRBD1. This clonotype originated in a woman aged 35 to 49 with Graves' hyperthyroidism that later progressed to Graves' ophthalmopathy. CDR3 in amino acids: CASSPTTGIRTDTQYF. CDR3 sequence (DNA): TGTGCCAGCAGCCCGACGACAGGGATTCGGACAGATACGCAGTATTTT.